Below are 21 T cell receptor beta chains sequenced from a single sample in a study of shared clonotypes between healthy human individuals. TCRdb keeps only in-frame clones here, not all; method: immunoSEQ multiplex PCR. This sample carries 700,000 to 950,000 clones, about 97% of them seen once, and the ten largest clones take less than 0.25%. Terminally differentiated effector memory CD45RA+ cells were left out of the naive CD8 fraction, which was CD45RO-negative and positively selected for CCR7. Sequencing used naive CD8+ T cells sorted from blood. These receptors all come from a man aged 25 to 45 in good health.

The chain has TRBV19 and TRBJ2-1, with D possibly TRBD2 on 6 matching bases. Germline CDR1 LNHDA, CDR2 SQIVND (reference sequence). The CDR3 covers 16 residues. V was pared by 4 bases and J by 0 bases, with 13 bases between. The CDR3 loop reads CASSRGLDFSYNEQFF. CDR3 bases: TGTGCCAGTAGTAGGGGACTGGACTTCTCCTACAATGAGCAGTTCTTC.

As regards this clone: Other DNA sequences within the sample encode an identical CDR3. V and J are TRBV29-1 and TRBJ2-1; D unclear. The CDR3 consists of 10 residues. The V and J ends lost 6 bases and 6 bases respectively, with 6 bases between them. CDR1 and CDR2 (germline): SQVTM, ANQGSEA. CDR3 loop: CSVQVNEQFF. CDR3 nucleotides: TGCAGCGTCCAAGTCAATGAGCAGTTCTTC.

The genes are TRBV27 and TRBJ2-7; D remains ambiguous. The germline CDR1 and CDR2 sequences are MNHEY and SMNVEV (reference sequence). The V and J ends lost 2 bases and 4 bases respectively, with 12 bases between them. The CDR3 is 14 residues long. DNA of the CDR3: TGTGCCAGCAGTTTACATCCGGAAGAATACGAGCAGTACTTC. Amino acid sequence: CASSLHPEEYEQYF.

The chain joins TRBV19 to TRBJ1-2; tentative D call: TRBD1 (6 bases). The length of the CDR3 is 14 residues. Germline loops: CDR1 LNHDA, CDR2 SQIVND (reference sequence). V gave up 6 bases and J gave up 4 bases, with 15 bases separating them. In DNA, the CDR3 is TGTGCCAGTAGGGTCACGACAGGCCCCTATGGCTACACCTTC. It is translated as CASRVTTGPYGYTF.

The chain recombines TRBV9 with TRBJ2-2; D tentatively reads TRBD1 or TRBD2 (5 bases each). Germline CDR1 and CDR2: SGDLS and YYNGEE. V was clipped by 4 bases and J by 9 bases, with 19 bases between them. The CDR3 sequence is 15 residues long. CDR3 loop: CASSLQAAGTRELFF. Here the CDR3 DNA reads TGTGCCAGCAGCCTACAGGCGGCGGGTACCCGGGAGCTGTTTTTT.

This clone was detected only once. The CDR3 region is CASSSTLVPYEQYF. The CDR3 region has the DNA TGTGCCAGCAGCTCCACATTAGTTCCCTACGAGCAGTACTTC. The genes are TRBV7-9 and TRBJ2-7; D remains unclear. CDR1 SEHNR and CDR2 FQNEAQ come from the germline V gene (reference sequence). This CDR3 has 14 residues. V lost 4 bases and J lost 2, with 12 bases in between.

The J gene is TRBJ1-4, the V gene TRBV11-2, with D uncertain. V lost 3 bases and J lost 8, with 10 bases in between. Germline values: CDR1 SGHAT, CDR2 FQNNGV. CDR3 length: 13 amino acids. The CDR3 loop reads CASSFRSQEKLFF. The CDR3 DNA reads TGTGCCAGCAGCTTTCGGAGTCAGGAAAAACTGTTTTTT. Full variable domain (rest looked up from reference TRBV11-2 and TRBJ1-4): EAGVAQSPRYKIIEKRQSVAFWCNPISGHATLYWYQQILGQGPKLLIQFQNNGVVDDSQLPKDRFSAERLKGVDSTLKIQPAKLEDSAVYLCASSFRSQEKLFFGSGTQLSVL.

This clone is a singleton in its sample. The CDR3 reads CSVEGRGYGYTF. The CDR3 DNA reads as TGCAGCGTTGAGGGCAGGGGCTATGGCTACACCTTC. The chain is built from TRBV29-1 and TRBJ1-2; TRBD1 is a possible D gene (6 bases). V was pared by 3 bases and J by 4 bases, with 9 bases between. The CDR3 length is 12 residues. Per the germline V gene, CDR1 is SQVTM and CDR2 is ANQGSEA. Drawing the rest from reference TRBV29-1 and TRBJ1-2, the complete variable domain is SAVISQKPSRDICQRGTSLTIQCQVDSQVTMMFWYRQQPGQSLTLIATANQGSEATYESGFVIDKFPISRPNLTFSTLTVSNMSPEDSSIYLCSVEGRGYGYTFGSGTRLTVV.

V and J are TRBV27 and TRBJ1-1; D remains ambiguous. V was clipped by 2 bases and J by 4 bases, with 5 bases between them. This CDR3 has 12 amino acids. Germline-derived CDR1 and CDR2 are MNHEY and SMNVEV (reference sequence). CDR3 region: CASSLVGTEAFF. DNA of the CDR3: TGTGCCAGCAGTTTAGTAGGCACTGAAGCTTTCTTT.

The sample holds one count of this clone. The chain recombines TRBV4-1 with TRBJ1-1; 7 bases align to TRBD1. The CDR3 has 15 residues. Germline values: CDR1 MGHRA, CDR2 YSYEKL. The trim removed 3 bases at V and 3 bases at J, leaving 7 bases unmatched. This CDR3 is CASSQPTGYDTEAFF. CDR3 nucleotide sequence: TGCGCCAGCAGCCAGCCGACAGGGTACGACACTGAAGCTTTCTTT.

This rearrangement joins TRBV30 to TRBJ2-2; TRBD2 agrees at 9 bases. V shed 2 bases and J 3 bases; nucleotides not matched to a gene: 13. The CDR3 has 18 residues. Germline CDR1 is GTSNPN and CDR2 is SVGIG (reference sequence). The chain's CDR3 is CAWSPRTSVPADTGELFF. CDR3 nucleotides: TGTGCCTGGAGTCCACGGACTAGCGTCCCTGCGGACACCGGGGAGCTGTTTTTT.

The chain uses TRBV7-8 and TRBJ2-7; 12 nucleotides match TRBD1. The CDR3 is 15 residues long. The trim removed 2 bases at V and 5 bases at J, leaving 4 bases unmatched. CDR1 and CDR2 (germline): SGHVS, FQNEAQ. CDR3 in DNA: TGTGCCAGCAGCTTATGGGACAGGGGGCCTGACGAGCAGTACTTC. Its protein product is CASSLWDRGPDEQYF.

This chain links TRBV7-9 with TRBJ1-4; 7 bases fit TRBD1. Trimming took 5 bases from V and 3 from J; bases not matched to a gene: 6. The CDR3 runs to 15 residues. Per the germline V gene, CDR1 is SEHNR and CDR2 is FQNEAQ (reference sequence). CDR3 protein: CASSGRRGPNEKLFF. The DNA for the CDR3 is TGTGCCAGCAGCGGGAGGAGGGGGCCTAATGAAAAACTGTTTTTT.

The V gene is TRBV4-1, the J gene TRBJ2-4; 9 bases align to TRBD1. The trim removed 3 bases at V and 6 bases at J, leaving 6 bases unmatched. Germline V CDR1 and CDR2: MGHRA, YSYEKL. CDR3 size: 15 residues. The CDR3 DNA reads TGCGCCAGCAGCCAGCCGGGACAGGGTATAAACATTCAGTACTTC. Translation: CASSQPGQGINIQYF.

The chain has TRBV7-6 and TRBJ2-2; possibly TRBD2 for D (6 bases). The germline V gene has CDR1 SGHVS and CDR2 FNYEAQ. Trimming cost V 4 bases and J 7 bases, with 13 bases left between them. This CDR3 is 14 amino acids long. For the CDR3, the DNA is TGTGCCAGCAGCTCTCTAGCGAGGGGCGGGGAGCTGTTTTTT. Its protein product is CASSSLARGGELFF.

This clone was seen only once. For the CDR3, the DNA is TGTGCCAGCAGCTTAAGCGGGGAGCCAGGGGACTATGGCTACACCTTC. It is translated as CASSLSGEPGDYGYTF. The genes are TRBV7-2 and TRBJ1-2; perhaps TRBD1 as D (6 bases). Trimming shortened V by 2 bases and J by 3 bases, and 16 bases separated the two germline ends. The CDR3 spans 16 residues. The germline CDR1 and CDR2 sequences are SGHTA and FQGNSA.

The CDR3 DNA follows: TGTGCCACCAGCAGAGATTACCGGGGGGAGGTACGCACCGGGGAGCTGTTTTTT. Translation: CATSRDYRGEVRTGELFF. V and J are TRBV15 and TRBJ2-2, with TRBD2 matching over 7 bases. CDR3 length: 18 amino acids. V lost 0 bases, J lost 4 bases, and 11 bases stayed unmatched. The germline V gene encodes CDR1 LNHNV and CDR2 YYDKDF (reference sequence).

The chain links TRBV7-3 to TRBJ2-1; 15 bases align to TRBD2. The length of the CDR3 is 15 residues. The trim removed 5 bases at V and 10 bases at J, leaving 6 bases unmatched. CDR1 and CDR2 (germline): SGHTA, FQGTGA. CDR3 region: CASSPGLAGGREQFF. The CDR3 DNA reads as TGTGCCAGCAGCCCGGGACTAGCGGGAGGTCGGGAGCAGTTCTTC.

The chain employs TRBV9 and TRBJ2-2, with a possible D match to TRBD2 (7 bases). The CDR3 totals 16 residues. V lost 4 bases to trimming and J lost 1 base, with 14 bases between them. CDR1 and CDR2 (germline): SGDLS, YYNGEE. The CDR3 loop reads CASSPGERGNTGELFF. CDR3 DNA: TGTGCCAGCAGCCCAGGGGAGCGGGGGAACACCGGGGAGCTGTTTTTT.

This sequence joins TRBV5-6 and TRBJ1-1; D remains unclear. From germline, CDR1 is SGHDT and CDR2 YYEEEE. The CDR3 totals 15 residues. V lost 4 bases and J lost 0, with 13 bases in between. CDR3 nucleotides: TGTGCCAGCAGCACACCGCGCGTCATGAACACTGAAGCTTTCTTT. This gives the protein CASSTPRVMNTEAFF. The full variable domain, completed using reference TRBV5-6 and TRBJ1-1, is DAGVTQSPTHLIKTRGQQVTLRCSPKSGHDTVSWYQQALGQGPQFIFQYYEEEERQRGNFPDRFSGHQFPNYSSELNVNALLLGDSALYLCASSTPRVMNTEAFFGQGTRLTVV.

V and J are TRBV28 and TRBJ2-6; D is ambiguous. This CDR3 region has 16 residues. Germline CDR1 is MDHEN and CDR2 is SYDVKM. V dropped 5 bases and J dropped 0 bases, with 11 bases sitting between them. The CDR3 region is CASSRRPNSGANVLTF. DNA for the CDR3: TGTGCCAGCAGTCGCCGACCGAACTCTGGGGCCAACGTCCTGACTTTC.